The present TCR beta chain was sequenced within a study of neurological immune-mediated disorders. General study results and limits: None of the CDR3 amino acid sequences found in expanded clones was shared across subjects. This suggests that the TCR-beta repertoires were private in all groups. The greatest TCR clonal expansion appeared in HTLV-1-associated myelopathy and the smallest, falling below healthy controls, in multiple sclerosis.

Synthesis of cDNA was performed by 5'RACE using 10-nucleotide random UMIs. TCRdb reanalysed the 5' RACE reads using MiXCR and keeps one entry per CDR3 protein. The sample carries more than 25,000 distinct CDR3 sequences, approximately 22% recorded once. The CDR3 length is 15 residues. In germline, CDR1 is SGDLS, CDR2 YYNGEE. Between the trimmed V and J ends, which lost 7 bases and 4 bases, there was a span of 18 bases. As regards this clonotype: Its target is unknown.

The clonotype comes from a man over 45 with HTLV-1-associated myelopathy (HAM/TSP). Material: CD4+ T cells from blood. The rearrangement uses TRBV9 and TRBJ2-1; the D is unclear. CDR3 loop: CASGHDEVPYNEQFF. CDR3 in DNA: TGTGCCAGCGGCCACGATGAGGTACCGTACAATGAGCAGTTCTTC.